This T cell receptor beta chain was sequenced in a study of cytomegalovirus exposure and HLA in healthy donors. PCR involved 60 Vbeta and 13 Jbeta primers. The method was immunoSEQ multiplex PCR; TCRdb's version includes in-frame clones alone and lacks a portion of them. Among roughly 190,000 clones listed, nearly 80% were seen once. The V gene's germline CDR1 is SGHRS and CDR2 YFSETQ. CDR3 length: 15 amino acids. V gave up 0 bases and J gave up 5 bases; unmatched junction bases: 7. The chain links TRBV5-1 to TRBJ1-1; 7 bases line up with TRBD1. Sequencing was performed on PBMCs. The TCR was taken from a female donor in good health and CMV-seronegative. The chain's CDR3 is CASSLDGRGQTEAFF. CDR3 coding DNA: TGCGCCAGCAGCTTGGATGGCAGGGGACAGACTGAAGCTTTCTTT. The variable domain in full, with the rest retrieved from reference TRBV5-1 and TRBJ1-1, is KAGVTQTPRYLIKTRGQQVTLSCSPISGHRSVSWYQQTPGQGLQFLFEYFSETQRNKGNFPGRFSGRQFSNSRSEMNVSTLELGDSALYLCASSLDGRGQTEAFFGQGTRLTVV.